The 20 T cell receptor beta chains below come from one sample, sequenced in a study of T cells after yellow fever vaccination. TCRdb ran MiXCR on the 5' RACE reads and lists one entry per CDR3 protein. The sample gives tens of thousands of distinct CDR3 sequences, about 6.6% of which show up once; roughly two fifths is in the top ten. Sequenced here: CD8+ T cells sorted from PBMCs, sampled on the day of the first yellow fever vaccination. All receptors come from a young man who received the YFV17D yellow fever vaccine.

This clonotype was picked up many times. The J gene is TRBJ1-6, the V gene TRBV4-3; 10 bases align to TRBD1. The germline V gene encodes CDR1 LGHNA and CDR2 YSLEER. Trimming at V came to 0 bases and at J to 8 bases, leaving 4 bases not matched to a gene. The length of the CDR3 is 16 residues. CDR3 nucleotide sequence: TGCGCCAGCAGCCAAGATACGGACAGGGGGTATTCACCCCTCCACTTT. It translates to CASSQDTDRGYSPLHF.

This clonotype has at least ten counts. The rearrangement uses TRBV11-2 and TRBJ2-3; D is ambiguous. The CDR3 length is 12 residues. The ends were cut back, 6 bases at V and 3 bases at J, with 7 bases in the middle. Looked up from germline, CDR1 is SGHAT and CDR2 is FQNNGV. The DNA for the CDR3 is TGTGCCAGCAGTTCTAGAACAGATACGCAGTATTTT. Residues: CASSSRTDTQYF.

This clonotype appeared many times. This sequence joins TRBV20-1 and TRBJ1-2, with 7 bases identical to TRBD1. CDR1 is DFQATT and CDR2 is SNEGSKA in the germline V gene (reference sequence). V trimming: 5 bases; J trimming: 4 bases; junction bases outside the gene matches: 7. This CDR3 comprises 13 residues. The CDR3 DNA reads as TGCAGTGCTCCCGACAGGGACCTCTATGGCTACACCTTC. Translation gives CSAPDRDLYGYTF.

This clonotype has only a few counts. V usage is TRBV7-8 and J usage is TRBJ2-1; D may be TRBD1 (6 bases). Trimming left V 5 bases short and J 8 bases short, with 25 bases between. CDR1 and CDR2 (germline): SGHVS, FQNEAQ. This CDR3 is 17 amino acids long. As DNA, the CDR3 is TGTGCCAGCAGCCGAGCTTTACTCCTGCGCTCAGGGGATGAGCAGTTCTTC. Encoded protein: CASSRALLLRSGDEQFF.

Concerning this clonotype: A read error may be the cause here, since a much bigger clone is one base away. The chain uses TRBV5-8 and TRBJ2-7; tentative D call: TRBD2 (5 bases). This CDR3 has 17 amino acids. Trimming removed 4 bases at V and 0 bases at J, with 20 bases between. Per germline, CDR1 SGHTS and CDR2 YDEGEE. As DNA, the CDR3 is TGTGCCAGCAGCCTAGCCCTTTTTCCGGAAACCTCCTACGAGCAGTACGTC. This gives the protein CASSLALFPETSYEQYV.

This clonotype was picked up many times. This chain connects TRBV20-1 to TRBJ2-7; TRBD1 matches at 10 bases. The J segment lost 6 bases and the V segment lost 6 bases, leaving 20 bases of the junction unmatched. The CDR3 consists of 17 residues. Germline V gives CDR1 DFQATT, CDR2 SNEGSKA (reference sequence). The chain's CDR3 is CSAAWLGGDRGVVEQYV. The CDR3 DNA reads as TGCAGTGCCGCCTGGCTGGGGGGGGACAGGGGCGTTGTCGAGCAGTACGTC.

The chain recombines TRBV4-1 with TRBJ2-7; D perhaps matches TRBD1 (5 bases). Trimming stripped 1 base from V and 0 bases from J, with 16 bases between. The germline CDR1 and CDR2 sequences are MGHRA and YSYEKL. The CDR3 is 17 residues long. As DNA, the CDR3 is TGCGCCAGCAGCCAAGCCTCCCCGGACATTGTCTCCTACGAGCAGTACTTC. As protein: CASSQASPDIVSYEQYF.

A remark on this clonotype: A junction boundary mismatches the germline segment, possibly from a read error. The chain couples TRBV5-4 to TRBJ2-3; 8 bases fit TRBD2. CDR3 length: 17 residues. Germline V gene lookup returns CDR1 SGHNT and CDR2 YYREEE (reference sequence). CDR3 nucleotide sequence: TGTGCCAACAGCTGGGTAGCGGGGTCCGGAAGCACAGATACGCAGTATTTT. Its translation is CANSWVAGSGSTDTQYF.

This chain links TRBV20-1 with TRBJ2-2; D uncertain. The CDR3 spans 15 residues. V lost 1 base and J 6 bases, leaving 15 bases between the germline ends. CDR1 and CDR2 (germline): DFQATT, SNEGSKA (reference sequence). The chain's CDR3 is CSARASGPEAGELFF. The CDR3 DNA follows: TGCAGTGCTAGAGCATCAGGCCCCGAGGCCGGGGAGCTGTTTTTT.

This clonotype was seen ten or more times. The CDR3 DNA reads as TGTGCCAGCAGCCCAGGCCCCGGGACAGGGCTCAATGAGCAGTTCTTC. It yields the protein CASSPGPGTGLNEQFF. The V gene is TRBV11-2, the J gene TRBJ2-1; TRBD1 aligns across 9 bases. Germline V gene sequence: CDR1 SGHAT, CDR2 FQNNGV. V shed 5 bases, J shed 6 bases, and the junction held 11 bases outside the gene matches. The CDR3 covers 16 residues.

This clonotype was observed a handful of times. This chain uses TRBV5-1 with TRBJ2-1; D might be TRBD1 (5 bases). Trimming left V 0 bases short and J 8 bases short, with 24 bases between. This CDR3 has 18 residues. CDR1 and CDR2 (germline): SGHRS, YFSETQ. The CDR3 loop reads CASSLATATDQKGYEQFF. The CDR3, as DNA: TGCGCCAGCAGCTTGGCCACCGCAACTGACCAAAAGGGGTATGAGCAGTTCTTC.

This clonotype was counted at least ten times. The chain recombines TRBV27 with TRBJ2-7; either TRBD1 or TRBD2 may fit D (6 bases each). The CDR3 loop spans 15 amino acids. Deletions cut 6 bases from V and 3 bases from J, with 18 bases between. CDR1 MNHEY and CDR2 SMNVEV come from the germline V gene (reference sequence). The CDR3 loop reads CASRTGAGLLYEQYF. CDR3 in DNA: TGTGCCAGCAGGACGGGGGCCGGGCTTCTCTACGAGCAGTACTTC.

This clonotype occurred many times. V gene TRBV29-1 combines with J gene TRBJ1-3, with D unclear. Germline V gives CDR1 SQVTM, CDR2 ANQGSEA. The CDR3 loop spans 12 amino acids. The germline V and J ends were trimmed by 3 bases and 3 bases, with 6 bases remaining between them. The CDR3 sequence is CSVEENGNTIYF. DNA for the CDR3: TGCAGCGTTGAGGAAAATGGAAACACCATATATTTT.

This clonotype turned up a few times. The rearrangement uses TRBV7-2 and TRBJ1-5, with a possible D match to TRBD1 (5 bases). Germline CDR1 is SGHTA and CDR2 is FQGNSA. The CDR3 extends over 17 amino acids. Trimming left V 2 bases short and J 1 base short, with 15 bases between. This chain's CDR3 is CASSLIQGQRSNQPQHF. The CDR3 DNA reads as TGTGCCAGCAGCTTAATTCAGGGCCAAAGGAGCAATCAGCCCCAGCATTTT.

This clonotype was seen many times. CDR3 bases: TGTGCCAGCAGTTACTCACTGGTCAATGAGCAGTTCTTC. Its protein is CASSYSLVNEQFF. This chain connects TRBV6-5 to TRBJ2-1, with D hard to call. Germline CDR1 reads MNHEY; CDR2 reads SVGAGI. Trimming removed 0 bases at V and 6 bases at J, with 6 bases between. The CDR3 runs to 13 residues.

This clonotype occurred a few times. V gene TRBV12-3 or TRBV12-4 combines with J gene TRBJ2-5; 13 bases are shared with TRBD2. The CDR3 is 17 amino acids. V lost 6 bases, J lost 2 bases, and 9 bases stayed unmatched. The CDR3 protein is CASSPPTSGGPQETQYF. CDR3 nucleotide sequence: TGTGCCAGCAGCCCTCCGACTAGCGGGGGGCCTCAAGAGACCCAGTACTTC.

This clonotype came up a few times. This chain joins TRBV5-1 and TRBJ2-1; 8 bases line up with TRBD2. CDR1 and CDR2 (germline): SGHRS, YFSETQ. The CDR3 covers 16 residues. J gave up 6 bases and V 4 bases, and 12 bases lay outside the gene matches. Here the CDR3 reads CASSGRGGPPVNEQFF. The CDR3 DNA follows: TGCGCCAGCAGCGGACGGGGGGGACCCCCAGTCAATGAGCAGTTCTTC.

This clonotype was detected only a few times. The CDR3 bases are TGTGCCAGCAGCTTAGCCCAGGGAGGTTTCACAGATACGCAGTATTTT. Translation gives CASSLAQGGFTDTQYF. The chain has TRBV7-2 and TRBJ2-3; tentatively, D is TRBD2 (6 bases). The CDR3 is 16 residues long. Between the trimmed V and J ends, which lost 0 bases and 2 bases, there was a span of 12 bases. In germline, CDR1 is SGHTA, CDR2 FQGNSA.

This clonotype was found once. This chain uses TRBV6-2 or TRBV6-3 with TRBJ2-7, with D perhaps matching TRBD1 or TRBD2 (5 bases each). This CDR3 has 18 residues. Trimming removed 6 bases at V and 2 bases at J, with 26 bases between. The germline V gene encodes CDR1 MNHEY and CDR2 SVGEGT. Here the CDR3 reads CASRRTHSGARGAYEQYF. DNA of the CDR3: TGTGCCAGCAGACGAACCCACTCCGGGGCGAGAGGTGCCTACGAGCAGTACTTC.

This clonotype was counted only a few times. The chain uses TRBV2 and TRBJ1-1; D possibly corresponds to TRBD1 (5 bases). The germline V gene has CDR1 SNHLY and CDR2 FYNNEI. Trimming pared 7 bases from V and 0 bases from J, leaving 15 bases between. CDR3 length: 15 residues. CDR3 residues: CASTLSGHLNTEAFF. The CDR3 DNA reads TGTGCCAGCACCCTAAGTGGACACTTGAACACTGAAGCTTTCTTT.